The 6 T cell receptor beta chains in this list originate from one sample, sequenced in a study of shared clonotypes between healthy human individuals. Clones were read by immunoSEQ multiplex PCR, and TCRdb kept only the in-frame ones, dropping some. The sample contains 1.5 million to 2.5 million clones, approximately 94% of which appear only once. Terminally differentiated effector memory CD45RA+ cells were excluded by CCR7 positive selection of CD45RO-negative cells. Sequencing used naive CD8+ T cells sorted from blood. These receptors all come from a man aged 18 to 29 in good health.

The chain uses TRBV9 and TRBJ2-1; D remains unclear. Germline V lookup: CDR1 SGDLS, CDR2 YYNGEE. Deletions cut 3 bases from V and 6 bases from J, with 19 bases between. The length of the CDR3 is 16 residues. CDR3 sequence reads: CASSAPDASWSNEQFF. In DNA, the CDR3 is TGTGCCAGCAGCGCCCCTGACGCTTCGTGGAGCAATGAGCAGTTCTTC.

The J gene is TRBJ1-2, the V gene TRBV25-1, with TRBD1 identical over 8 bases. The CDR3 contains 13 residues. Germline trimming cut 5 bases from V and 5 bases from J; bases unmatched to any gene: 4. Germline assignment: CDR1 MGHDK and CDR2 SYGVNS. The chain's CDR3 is CASSNDRGYGYTF. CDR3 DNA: TGTGCCAGCAGTAACGACAGGGGTTATGGCTACACCTTC.

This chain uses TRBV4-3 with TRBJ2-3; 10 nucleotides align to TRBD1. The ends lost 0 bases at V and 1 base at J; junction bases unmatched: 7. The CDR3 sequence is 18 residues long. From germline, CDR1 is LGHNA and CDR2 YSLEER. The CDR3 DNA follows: TGCGCCAGCAGCCAAGATCCCGGACAGGGGGTTGGCACAGATACGCAGTATTTT. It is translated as CASSQDPGQGVGTDTQYF.

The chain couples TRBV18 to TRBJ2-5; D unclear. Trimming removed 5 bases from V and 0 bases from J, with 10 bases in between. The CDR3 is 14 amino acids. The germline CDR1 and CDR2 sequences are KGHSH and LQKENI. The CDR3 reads CASSTWAHQETQYF. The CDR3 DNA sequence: TGTGCCAGCTCAACTTGGGCCCACCAAGAGACCCAGTACTTC.

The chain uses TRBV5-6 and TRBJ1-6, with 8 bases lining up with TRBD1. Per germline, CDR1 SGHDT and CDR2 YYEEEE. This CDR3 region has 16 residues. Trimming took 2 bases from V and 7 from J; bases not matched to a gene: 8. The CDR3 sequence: CASSFDGDRLNSPLHF. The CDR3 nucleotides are TGTGCCAGCAGCTTCGATGGGGACAGGTTAAATTCACCCCTCCACTTT.

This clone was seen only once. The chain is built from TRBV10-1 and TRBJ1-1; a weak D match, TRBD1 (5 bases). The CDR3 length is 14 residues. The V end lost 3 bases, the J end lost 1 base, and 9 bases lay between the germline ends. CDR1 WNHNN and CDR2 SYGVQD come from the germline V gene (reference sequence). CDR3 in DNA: TGCGCCAGCAGTGACGGGACGGAGAACACTGAAGCTTTCTTT. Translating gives CASSDGTENTEAFF.